The sequence of this TCR beta chain was determined in a study of a mutant IDH1 vaccine in newly diagnosed glioma. Profiled with immunoSEQ multiplex PCR; TCRdb holds only in-frame clones, not every one. The sample records about 67,000 clones, about 83% being singletons. The germline V gene has CDR1 SGHTA and CDR2 FQGNSA. This CDR3 is built from 13 residues. V gave up 4 bases and J gave up 6 bases, with 11 bases separating them. The time point was: baseline, week 1 (first vaccination visit). Documented treatment: pre-vaccination baseline after standard-of-care therapy. Sequenced here: peripheral blood mononuclear cells (PBMCs), sampled from a glioma patient treated with radiotherapy, temozolomide or both. The sequence derives from a woman aged 18-35 years with glioma. Some clones in this sample may be carry-over from other donors' samples. The chain recombines TRBV7-2 with TRBJ2-3; D possibly corresponds to TRBD2 (6 bases). CDR3 coding DNA: TGTGCCAGCAGCTCGAATGGAGGGGATACGCAGTATTTT. It codes for CASSSNGGDTQYF.